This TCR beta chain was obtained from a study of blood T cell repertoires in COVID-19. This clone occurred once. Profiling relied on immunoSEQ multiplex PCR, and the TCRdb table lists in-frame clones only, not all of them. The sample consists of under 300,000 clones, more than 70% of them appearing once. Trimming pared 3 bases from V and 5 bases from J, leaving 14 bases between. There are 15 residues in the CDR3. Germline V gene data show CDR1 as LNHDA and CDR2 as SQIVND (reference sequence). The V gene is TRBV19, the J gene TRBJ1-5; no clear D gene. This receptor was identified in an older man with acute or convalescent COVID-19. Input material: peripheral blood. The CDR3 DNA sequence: TGTGCCAGTAGTATCCCCTCTGCGGGTCATCAGCCCCAGCATTTT. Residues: CASSIPSAGHQPQHF.